Here is one T cell receptor (beta chain) with its context. Its antigen is unknown. The source of the sample is a study of radiotherapy plus CTLA-4 blockade in lung cancer. Study-level information: The study recorded objective responses in less than 20% of patients and disease control in around 31%. Findings and caveats of the study: Response was reportedly best predicted by early blood T cell clone dynamics, with interferon-beta. Tumor-origin TCR clones grew in blood after radiotherapy plus ipilimumab.

The CDR3 runs to 12 residues. The V end was cut by 2 bases, the J end by 6 bases, with 4 bases between. Per germline, CDR1 SGHTA and CDR2 FQGNSA. Profiled with immunoSEQ multiplex PCR; TCRdb holds only in-frame clones, not every one. The sample comprises fewer than 85,000 clones, more than 75% of which are singletons, and around 1% rests with the top ten. The sequence came from a human donor with non-small cell lung cancer who had stable disease on radiotherapy plus ipilimumab. Material: peripheral blood, obtained from a patient treated with radiotherapy plus ipilimumab. The rearrangement links TRBV7-2 to TRBJ2-2; D not resolved. The CDR3 nucleotides are TGTGCCAGCAGCTTAACCGCCGGGGAGCTGTTTTTT. Translation gives CASSLTAGELFF.